This T cell receptor beta chain comes out of a study of T cell changes during pregnancy in multiple sclerosis. The CDR3 has 13 residues. CDR1 and CDR2 (germline): MNHEY, SMNVEV (reference sequence). Trimming cost V 3 bases and J 8 bases, with 11 bases left between them. Produced via immunoSEQ multiplex PCR; TCRdb's table is partial and in-frame only. This sample has some 60,000 clones, with approximately 90% found just once. The rearrangement uses TRBV27 and TRBJ2-1; D is perhaps TRBD1 (6 bases). The sequence was obtained from a female donor in good health, enrolled as a control in a pregnancy study. The sequences come from peripheral blood, collected in the first trimester of pregnancy. The CDR3, as DNA: TGTGCCAGCAGTTTGGGGACAAGGGATGAGCAGTTCTTC. Protein sequence: CASSLGTRDEQFF.